This TCR beta chain stems from a study of T-cell memory formation after mild COVID-19. Across the study: TCR clusters were mostly donor specific.

Constant-segment primers served in 5'RACE that generated TCR alpha and TCR beta cDNA libraries bearing sample barcodes and UMIs. TCRdb re-called the 5' RACE reads with MiXCR, one entry per CDR3 protein. The table includes hundreds of thousands of distinct CDR3 sequences, roughly 17% detected once. This CDR3 is built from 15 residues. V dropped 9 bases and J dropped 9 bases, with 21 bases sitting between them. Germline-derived CDR1 and CDR2 are MDHEN and SYDVKM. The chain employs TRBV28 and TRBJ1-6; D perhaps matches TRBD1 (6 bases). Source material: PBMCs or a T cell subset sorted from them (not recorded which). The TCR was taken from a young man who had mild COVID-19 (a few samples of this study predate the infection). Cell type and time point are not known. The CDR3 is CARTEDSSLGSPLHF. The CDR3 region has the DNA TGTGCCAGGACGGAGGACAGCAGCTTAGGTTCACCCCTCCACTTT.